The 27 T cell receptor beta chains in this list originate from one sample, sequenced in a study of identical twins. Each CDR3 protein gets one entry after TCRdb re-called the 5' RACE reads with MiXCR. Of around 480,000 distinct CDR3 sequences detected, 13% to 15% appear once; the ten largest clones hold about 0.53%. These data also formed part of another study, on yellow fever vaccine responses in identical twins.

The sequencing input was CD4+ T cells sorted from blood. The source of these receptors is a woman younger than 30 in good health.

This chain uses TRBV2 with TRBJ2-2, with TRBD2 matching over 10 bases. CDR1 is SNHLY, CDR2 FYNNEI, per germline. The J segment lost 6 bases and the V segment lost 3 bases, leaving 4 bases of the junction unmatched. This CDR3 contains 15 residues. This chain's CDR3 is CASSDRAGGPGELFF. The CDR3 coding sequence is TGTGCCAGCAGTGATCGAGCGGGGGGGCCCGGGGAGCTGTTTTTT.

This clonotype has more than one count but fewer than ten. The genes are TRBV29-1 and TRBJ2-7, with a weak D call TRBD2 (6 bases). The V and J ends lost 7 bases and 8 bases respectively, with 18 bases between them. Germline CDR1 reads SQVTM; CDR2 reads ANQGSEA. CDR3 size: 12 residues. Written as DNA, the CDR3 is TGCAGCGCTCGCTCGGACTACACTAAGCAGTACTTC. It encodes CSARSDYTKQYF.

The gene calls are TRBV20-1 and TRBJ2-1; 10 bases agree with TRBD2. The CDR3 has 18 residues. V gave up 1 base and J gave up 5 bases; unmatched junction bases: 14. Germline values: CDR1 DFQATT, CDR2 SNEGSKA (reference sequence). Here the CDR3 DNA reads TGCAGTGCTAGAGGCCCCCCCAGAACTAGCGGGAATGACAATGAGCAGTTCTTC. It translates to CSARGPPRTSGNDNEQFF.

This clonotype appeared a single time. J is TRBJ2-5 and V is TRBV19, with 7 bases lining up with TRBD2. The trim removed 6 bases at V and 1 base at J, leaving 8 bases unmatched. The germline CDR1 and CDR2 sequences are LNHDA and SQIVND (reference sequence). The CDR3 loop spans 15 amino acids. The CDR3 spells CASRAARGSQETQYF. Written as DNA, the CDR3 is TGTGCCAGTAGGGCGGCGCGGGGGAGCCAAGAGACCCAGTACTTC.

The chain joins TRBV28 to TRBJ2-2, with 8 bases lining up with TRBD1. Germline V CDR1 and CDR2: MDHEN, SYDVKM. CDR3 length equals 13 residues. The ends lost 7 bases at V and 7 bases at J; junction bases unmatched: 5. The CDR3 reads CASNRQGIGELFF. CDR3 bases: TGTGCCAGCAACCGACAGGGGATCGGGGAGCTGTTTTTT.

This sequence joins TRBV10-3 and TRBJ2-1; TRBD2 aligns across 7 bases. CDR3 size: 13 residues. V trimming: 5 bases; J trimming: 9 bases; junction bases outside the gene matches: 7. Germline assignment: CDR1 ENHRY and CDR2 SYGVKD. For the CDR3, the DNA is TGTGCCATCAGTCAGCGGGACCAGGGTGAGCAGTTCTTC. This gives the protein CAISQRDQGEQFF.

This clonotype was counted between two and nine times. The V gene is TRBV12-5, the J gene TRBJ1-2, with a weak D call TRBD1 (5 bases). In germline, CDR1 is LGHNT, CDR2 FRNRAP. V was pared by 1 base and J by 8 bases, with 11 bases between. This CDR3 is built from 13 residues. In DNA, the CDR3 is TGTGCTAGTGGTTTGGAAGGGGAGAGCGGCTACACCTTC. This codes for CASGLEGESGYTF. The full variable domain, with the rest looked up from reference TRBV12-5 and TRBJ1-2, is DARVTQTPRHKVTEMGQEVTMRCQPILGHNTVFWYRQTMMQGLELLAYFRNRAPLDDSGMPKDRFSAEMPDATLATLKIQPSEPRDSAVYFCASGLEGESGYTFGSGTRLTVV.

The CDR3 region has the DNA TGTGCCAGCAGTTTACAGGGATCTAATGAAAAACTGTTTTTT. Translation: CASSLQGSNEKLFF. This chain uses TRBV6-5 with TRBJ1-4; D possibly corresponds to TRBD1 (6 bases). Germline V gives CDR1 MNHEY, CDR2 SVGAGI. V lost 4 bases to trimming and J lost 3 bases, with 9 bases between them. There are 14 residues in the CDR3.

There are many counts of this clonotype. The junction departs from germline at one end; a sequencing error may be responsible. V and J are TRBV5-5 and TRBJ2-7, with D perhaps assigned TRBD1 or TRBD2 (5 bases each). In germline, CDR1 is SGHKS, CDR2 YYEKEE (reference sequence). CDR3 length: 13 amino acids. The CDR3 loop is CASSESALGEQHF. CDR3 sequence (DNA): TGTGCCAGCAGCGAGTCAGCGCTGGGGGAGCAGCACTTC.

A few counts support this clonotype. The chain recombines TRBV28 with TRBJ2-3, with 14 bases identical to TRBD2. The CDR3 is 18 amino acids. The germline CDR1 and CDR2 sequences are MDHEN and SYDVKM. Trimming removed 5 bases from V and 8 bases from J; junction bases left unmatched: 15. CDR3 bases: TGTGCCAGCAGTAGACCGGGACTAGCGGGAGTAACGAAGGGTACGCAGTATTTT. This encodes CASSRPGLAGVTKGTQYF.

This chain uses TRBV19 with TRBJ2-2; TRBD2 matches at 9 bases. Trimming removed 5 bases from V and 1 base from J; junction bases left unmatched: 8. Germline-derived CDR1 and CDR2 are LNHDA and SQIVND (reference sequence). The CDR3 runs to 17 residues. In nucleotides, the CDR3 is TGTGCCAGTAGTGGCGGTAGCGGGAGCCGGAACACCGGGGAGCTGTTTTTT. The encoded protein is CASSGGSGSRNTGELFF.

The CDR3 DNA sequence: TGTGCCAGCAGCCAGCAGCAGATGAACACTGAAGCTTTCTTT. The encoded protein is CASSQQQMNTEAFF. The gene calls are TRBV7-9 and TRBJ1-1; D is undetermined. Between the trimmed V and J ends, which lost 5 bases and 0 bases, there was a span of 10 bases. Per the germline V gene, CDR1 is SEHNR and CDR2 is FQNEAQ (reference sequence). The length of the CDR3 is 14 residues.

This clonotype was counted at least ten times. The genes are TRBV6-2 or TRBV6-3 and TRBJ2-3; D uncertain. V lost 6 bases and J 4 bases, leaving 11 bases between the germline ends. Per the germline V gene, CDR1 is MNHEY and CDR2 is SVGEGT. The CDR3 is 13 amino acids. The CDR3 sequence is CASSPTRADTQYF. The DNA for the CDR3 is TGTGCCAGCAGCCCGACACGGGCAGATACGCAGTATTTT.

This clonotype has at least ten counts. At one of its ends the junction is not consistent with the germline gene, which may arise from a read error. CDR3 in DNA: TGTGCCAGCAGCCTAGCGGGGATCGACAATGAGCAGTTCTTC. Its protein product is CASSLAGIDNEQFF. This chain joins TRBV7-2 and TRBJ2-1; TRBD2 agrees at 9 bases. Germline loops: CDR1 SGHTA, CDR2 FQGNSA. This CDR3 has 14 amino acids.

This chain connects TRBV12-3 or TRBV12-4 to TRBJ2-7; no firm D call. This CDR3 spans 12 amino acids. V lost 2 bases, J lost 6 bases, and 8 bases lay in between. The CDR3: CASSLWGSEQYF. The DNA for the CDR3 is TGTGCCAGCAGTTTATGGGGTAGCGAGCAGTACTTC.

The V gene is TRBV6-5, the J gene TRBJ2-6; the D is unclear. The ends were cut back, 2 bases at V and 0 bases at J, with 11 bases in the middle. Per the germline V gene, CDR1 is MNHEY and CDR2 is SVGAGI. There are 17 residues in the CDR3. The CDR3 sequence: CASSYGIQNSGANVLTF. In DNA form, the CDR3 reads TGTGCCAGCAGTTACGGGATTCAGAACTCTGGGGCCAACGTCCTGACTTTC.

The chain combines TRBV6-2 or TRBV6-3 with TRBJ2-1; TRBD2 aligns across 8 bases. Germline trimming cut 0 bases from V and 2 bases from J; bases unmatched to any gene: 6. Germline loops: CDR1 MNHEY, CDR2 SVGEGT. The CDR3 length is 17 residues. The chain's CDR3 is CASSYSGREVTYNEQFF. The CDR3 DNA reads TGTGCCAGCAGTTACTCTGGGCGGGAGGTCACCTACAATGAGCAGTTCTTC.

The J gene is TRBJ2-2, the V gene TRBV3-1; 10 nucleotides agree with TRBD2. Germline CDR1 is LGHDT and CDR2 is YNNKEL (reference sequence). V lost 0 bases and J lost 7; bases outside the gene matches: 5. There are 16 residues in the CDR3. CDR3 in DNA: TGTGCCAGCAGCCAAGATACCCTAGCGGGGGTCGGGGAGCTGTTTTTT. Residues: CASSQDTLAGVGELFF.

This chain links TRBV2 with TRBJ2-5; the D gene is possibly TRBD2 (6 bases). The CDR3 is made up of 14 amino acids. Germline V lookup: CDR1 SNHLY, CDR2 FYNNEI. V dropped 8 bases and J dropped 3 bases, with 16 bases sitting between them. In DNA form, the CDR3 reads TGTGCCAGCGGGAACCGGGACTGGGAAGAGACCCAGTACTTC. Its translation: CASGNRDWEETQYF.

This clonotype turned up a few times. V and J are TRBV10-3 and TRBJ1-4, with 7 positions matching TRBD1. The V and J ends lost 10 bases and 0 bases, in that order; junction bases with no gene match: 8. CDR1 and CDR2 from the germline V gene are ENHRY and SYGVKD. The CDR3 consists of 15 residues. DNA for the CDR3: TGTGCCACTCGGGATGGGACAGCAACTAATGAAAAACTGTTTTTT. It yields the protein CATRDGTATNEKLFF.

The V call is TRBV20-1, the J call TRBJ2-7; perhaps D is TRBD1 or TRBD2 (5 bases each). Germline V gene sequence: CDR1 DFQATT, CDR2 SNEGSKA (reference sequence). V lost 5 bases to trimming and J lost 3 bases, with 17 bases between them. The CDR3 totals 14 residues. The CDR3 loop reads CSAEGIEGRYEQYF. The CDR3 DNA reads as TGCAGTGCTGAGGGAATTGAGGGACGCTACGAGCAGTACTTC.

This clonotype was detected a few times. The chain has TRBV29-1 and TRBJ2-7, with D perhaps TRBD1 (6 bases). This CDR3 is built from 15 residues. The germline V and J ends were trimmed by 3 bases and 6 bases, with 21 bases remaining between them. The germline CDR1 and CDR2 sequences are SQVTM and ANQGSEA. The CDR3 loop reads CSVEFTWGLLVEQYF. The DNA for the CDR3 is TGCAGCGTTGAGTTTACTTGGGGGCTCCTCGTCGAGCAGTACTTC.

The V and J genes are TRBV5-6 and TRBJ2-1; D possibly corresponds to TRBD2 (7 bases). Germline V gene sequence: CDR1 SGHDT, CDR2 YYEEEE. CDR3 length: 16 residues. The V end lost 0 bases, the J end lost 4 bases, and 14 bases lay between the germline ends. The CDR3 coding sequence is TGTGCCAGCAGCTTGGGTGTTCGGGGGGCTTACAATGAGCAGTTCTTC. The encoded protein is CASSLGVRGAYNEQFF.

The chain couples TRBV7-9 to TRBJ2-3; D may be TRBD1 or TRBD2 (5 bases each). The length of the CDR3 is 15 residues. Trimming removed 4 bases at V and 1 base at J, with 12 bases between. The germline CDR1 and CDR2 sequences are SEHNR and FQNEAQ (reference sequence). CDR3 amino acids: CASSSSGTRTDTQYF. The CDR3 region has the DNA TGTGCCAGCAGCTCCTCCGGGACCCGCACAGATACGCAGTATTTT. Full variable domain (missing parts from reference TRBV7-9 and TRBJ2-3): DTGVSQNPRHKITKRGQNVTFRCDPISEHNRLYWYRQTLGQGPEFLTYFQNEAQLEKSRLLSDRFSAERPKGSFSTLEIQRTEQGDSAMYLCASSSSGTRTDTQYFGPGTRLTVL.

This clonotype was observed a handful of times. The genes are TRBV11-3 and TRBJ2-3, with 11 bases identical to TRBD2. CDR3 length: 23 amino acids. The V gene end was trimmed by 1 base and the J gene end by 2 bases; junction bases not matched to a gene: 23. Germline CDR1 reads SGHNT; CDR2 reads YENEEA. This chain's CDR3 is CASSLVVLASGGTTALHTDTQYF. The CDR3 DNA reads TGTGCCAGCAGCTTAGTCGTCCTGGCTAGCGGGGGGACTACGGCCTTACACACAGATACGCAGTATTTT.

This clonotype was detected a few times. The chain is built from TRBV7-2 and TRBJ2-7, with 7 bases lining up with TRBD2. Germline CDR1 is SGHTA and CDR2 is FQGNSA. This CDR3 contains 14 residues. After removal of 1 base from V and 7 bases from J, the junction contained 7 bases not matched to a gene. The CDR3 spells CASSLVNTGGEQYF. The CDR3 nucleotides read TGTGCCAGCAGCTTAGTGAATACGGGAGGAGAGCAGTACTTC.

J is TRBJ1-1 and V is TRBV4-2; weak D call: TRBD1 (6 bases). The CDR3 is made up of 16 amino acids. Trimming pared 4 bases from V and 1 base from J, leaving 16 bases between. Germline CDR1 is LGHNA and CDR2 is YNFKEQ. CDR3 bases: TGTGCCAGCAGCCCCCCCCTAAGGGGGGGGAACACTGAAGCTTTCTTT. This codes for CASSPPLRGGNTEAFF.